The clone carrying this T cell receptor beta chain has only a few counts. What it recognizes is unknown. V was pared by 3 bases and J by 9 bases, with 13 bases of the junction left unmatched. Germline lookup yields CDR1 SGHNT and CDR2 YYREEE (reference sequence). CDR3 length: 15 amino acids. The sample belongs to a study of cytomegalovirus exposure and HLA in healthy donors. Researchers ran the PCR with 60 Vbeta and 13 Jbeta primers. Assay used: immunoSEQ multiplex PCR; TCRdb lists only in-frame clones, some missing. The profile shows under 250,000 clones, roughly 80% of them singletons. General study findings and limits: An analysis that was carried out later associated some 17,000 TCR beta sequences with HLA alleles at 0.05 false discovery rate. It was confirmed in vitro that a few of the CMV-associated chains were specific for CMV antigens. Later analysis suggested most CMV-associated TCR beta chains were HLA-restricted. Indistinguishable V segments, including TRBV6-2 and TRBV6-3, were excluded.

This receptor was obtained from a male donor in good health and CMV-seronegative. The chain recombines TRBV5-4 with TRBJ1-1; 8 bases align to TRBD1. Sequences were obtained from PBMCs. The CDR3 region is CASSSSGGGVRKAFF. Here the CDR3 DNA reads TGTGCCAGCAGCTCATCAGGGGGCGGCGTAAGAAAAGCTTTCTTT.